The rows below give T cell receptor beta chains drawn from one sample of a study of identical twins. TCRdb called the 5' RACE reads again in MiXCR, with one record for every CDR3 protein. The top ten hold around 9% of the sample, which has roughly 260,000 distinct CDR3 sequences, about 14% seen once. The material sequenced was memory (CD45RO+) T cells sorted from blood. The receptors originated from a woman aged 18-29 years in good health. The CDR3 runs from the conserved cysteine through the conserved F or W. D genes are given only for firm matches. Clone size is shown for a subset of rows, as once, few, many or a class of expanded clone.

v_call	d_call	clone_size	j_call	cdr3_nt	cdr3_aa
TRBV20-1	TRBD1	few	TRBJ2-6	TGCAGTGCTAGAGACAAGGGGGCCTCTGGGGCCAACGTCCTGACTTTC	CSARDKGASGANVLTF
TRBV29-1	NA	few	TRBJ2-6	TGCAGCGTTGAAAGGCCTGGGGCCAACGTCCTGACTTTC	CSVERPGANVLTF
TRBV12-3/TRBV12-4	NA	NA	TRBJ1-1	TGTGCCAGCAGTTCCTCTGATTCCGGCGTGAGAGCTTTCTTT	CASSSSDSGVRAFF
TRBV20-1	TRBD1	few	TRBJ2-7	TGCAGTGCCACCACGGGACAGGGGTACGAGCAGTACTTC	CSATTGQGYEQYF
TRBV5-1	TRBD1	NA	TRBJ1-2	TGCGCCAGCAGCTTACGGCCGGGACAGGGTAACTATGGCTACACCTTC	CASSLRPGQGNYGYTF
TRBV16	NA	NA	TRBJ1-1	TGTGCCAGCAGCCAATCAGCGGTGGGAACTGAAGCTTTCTTT	CASSQSAVGTEAFF
TRBV5-1	NA	many	TRBJ2-3	TGCGCCAGCAGCGAAAGGGGGGATACGCAGTATTTT	CASSERGDTQYF
TRBV3-1	NA	few	TRBJ2-1	TGTGCCAGCAGCCAGTGGCTAGCGACTGAGCAGTTCTTC	CASSQWLATEQFF
TRBV7-9	NA	few	TRBJ2-5	TGTGCCAGCAGCTTAACAGGTCTCCAAGAGACCCAGTACTTC	CASSLTGLQETQYF
TRBV7-9	NA	NA	TRBJ2-5	TGTGCCAGCAGCTTAAGCTGGGCCGAGACCCAGTACTTC	CASSLSWAETQYF
TRBV11-2	NA	NA	TRBJ2-1	TGTGCCAGCAGCTTAGACCCCCTTCGGGGCCATGAGCAGTTCTTC	CASSLDPLRGHEQFF
TRBV10-2	NA	few	TRBJ2-7	TGCGCCAGCAGTGAGTCTCCACCCAGGGGTGGGTACGAGCAGTACTTC	CASSESPPRGGYEQYF
TRBV7-7	TRBD2	few	TRBJ2-5	TGTGCCAGCAGACGACTAGCGGGAGGCCCAGAGACCCAGTACTTC	CASRRLAGGPETQYF
TRBV6-2/TRBV6-3	NA	few	TRBJ2-1	TGTGCCAGCAGTTACGGACGTACCAATGAGCAGTTCTTC	CASSYGRTNEQFF
TRBV12-3/TRBV12-4	NA	few	TRBJ2-1	TGTGCCAGCAGCCAGAGGAGAAGCAATGAGCAGTTCTTC	CASSQRRSNEQFF
TRBV20-1	NA	NA	TRBJ1-6	TGCAGTGCCCCCCAAATCGGTAATTCACCCCTCCACTTT	CSAPQIGNSPLHF
TRBV7-2	TRBD2	NA	TRBJ2-2	TGTGCCAGCAGCCCCTATCTAGCGGGGGGTATTTCCGGGGAGCTGTTTTTT	CASSPYLAGGISGELFF
TRBV12-3/TRBV12-4	NA	many	TRBJ1-2	TGTGCCAGCAGTTTGTTCCAGGGGCCGCACACCTTC	CASSLFQGPHTF
TRBV18	NA	NA	TRBJ2-7	TGTGCCAGCTCACCCGGGACTTTTAACGAGCAGTACTTC	CASSPGTFNEQYF
TRBV6-1	NA	few	TRBJ2-7	TGTGCCAGCAGTCCCTCCTTGGGGGCCTACGAGCAGTACTTC	CASSPSLGAYEQYF
TRBV14	TRBD1	many	TRBJ2-2	TGTGCCAGCAGCGACAGGGTGAACACCGGGGAGCTGTTTTTT	CASSDRVNTGELFF
TRBV6-1	TRBD1	few	TRBJ2-7	TGTGCCAGCGGGAAGGCAGGGGGCGGCTACGAGCAGTACTTC	CASGKAGGGYEQYF
TRBV6-1	TRBD1	NA	TRBJ1-1	TGTGCCAGCAGTAGTCCCAGGGGGATGGTAGCTGAAGCTTTCTTT	CASSSPRGMVAEAFF
TRBV29-1	TRBD2	NA	TRBJ2-5	TGCAGCGTTGTTAGAGCGGGGACAGAGACCCAGTACTTC	CSVVRAGTETQYF
TRBV12-3/TRBV12-4	NA	NA	TRBJ1-5	TGTGCCAGCGGTAGGGGTGTCAATCAGCCCCAGCATTTT	CASGRGVNQPQHF
TRBV10-3	NA	many	TRBJ1-4	TGTGCCATCAGTTTTCGGGGGGGAGAGGAAAAACTGTTTTTT	CAISFRGGEEKLFF
TRBV12-3/TRBV12-4	NA	many	TRBJ2-7	TGTGCCAGCAGGAATCAGGACTACGAGCAGTACTTC	CASRNQDYEQYF
TRBV20-1	TRBD1	few	TRBJ1-2	TGCAGTGCTAGGGACAGGATGACCTATGGCTACACCTTC	CSARDRMTYGYTF
TRBV29-1	NA	few	TRBJ2-7	TGCAGCGTTGTTCCGGGGAGCTACGAGCAGTACTTC	CSVVPGSYEQYF
TRBV10-1	TRBD2	few	TRBJ2-1	TGCGCCAGCACCCTAAGCGGGGGGGTGGAGGGTGAGCAGTTCTTC	CASTLSGGVEGEQFF
TRBV4-1	NA	NA	TRBJ2-7	TGCGCCAGCAGCCTAACCGGGACCGCGACCTACGAGCAGTACTTC	CASSLTGTATYEQYF
TRBV10-1	NA	few	TRBJ2-1	TGCGCCAGCAGTCTTACAGCGGGCTACAATGAGCAGTTCTTC	CASSLTAGYNEQFF
TRBV10-3	NA	few	TRBJ1-6	TGTGCCATCAGTGTGGGGGATTCACCCCTCCACTTT	CAISVGDSPLHF
TRBV20-1	TRBD2	few	TRBJ2-3	TGCAGTGCTAGTCCCCTAGCGGGAGGGCCGCATACGCAGTATTTT	CSASPLAGGPHTQYF
TRBV12-3/TRBV12-4	TRBD1	many	TRBJ1-6	TGTGCCAGCAAGGGACAGTCGTTGTATTCACCCCTCCACTTT	CASKGQSLYSPLHF
TRBV12-3/TRBV12-4	NA	many	TRBJ2-3	TGTGCCAGCAGAGAATTCAGGGGCCCCACAGATACGCAGTATTTT	CASREFRGPTDTQYF
TRBV2	NA	once	TRBJ1-1	TGTGCCAGCAGTGACTTGACAGTGAACACTGAAGCTTTCTTT	CASSDLTVNTEAFF
TRBV20-1	TRBD1	NA	TRBJ2-2	TGCAGTGCCGCGGGACAGGGAAAAAGCGGGGAGCTGTTTTTT	CSAAGQGKSGELFF
TRBV7-2	TRBD1	few	TRBJ2-3	TGTGCCAGTGGGGACAGCTTAAGCACAGATACGCAGTATTTT	CASGDSLSTDTQYF
TRBV7-9	TRBD2	once	TRBJ2-2	TGTGCCAGCAGCTTTCCGGGACTAGCGGGAGGAGGACGGGAGCTGTTTTTT	CASSFPGLAGGGRELFF
TRBV29-1	NA	NA	TRBJ1-1	TGCAGCGTTGAGGTCCTAGGGAACACTGAAGCTTTCTTT	CSVEVLGNTEAFF
TRBV5-1	NA	NA	TRBJ2-7	TGCGCCAGCAGCTTGTTCCCTACGAACTACGAGCAGTACTTC	CASSLFPTNYEQYF
TRBV3-1	TRBD1	few	TRBJ2-7	TGTGCCAGCAGCCGAGGACAGGGGGACTTTTACGAGCAGTACTTC	CASSRGQGDFYEQYF
TRBV7-2	NA	few	TRBJ1-2	TGTGCCAGCAGCTTAAACAGGCGGGACGGGGGCTACACCTTC	CASSLNRRDGGYTF
TRBV18	TRBD2	NA	TRBJ2-3	TGTGCCAGCTCACCACTTACTAGCGGGAGTTGGGGCACAGATACGCAGTATTTT	CASSPLTSGSWGTDTQYF
TRBV6-5	NA	many	TRBJ1-4	TGTGCCAGCAGTTCTATGGGGGGAAATGAAAAACTGTTTTTT	CASSSMGGNEKLFF
TRBV7-2	TRBD2	few	TRBJ2-3	TGTGCCAGCAGCGCGCTAGCGGGGGGGGCAGATACGCAGTATTTT	CASSALAGGADTQYF
TRBV9	NA	few	TRBJ1-5	TGTGCCAGCAGCCCCGATAACGGCAATCAGCCCCAGCATTTT	CASSPDNGNQPQHF
TRBV6-2/TRBV6-3	NA	NA	TRBJ1-4	TGTGCCAGCAGTGAGGATGAGTCCGGAAAACTGTTTTTT	CASSEDESGKLFF
TRBV29-1	NA	NA	TRBJ1-1	TGCAGCGATTCTCCGGGCACTGAAGCTTTCTTT	CSDSPGTEAFF
TRBV7-6	NA	few	TRBJ2-3	TGTGCCAGCAGCTTGATAGCAGGGGGCACAGATACGCAGTATTTT	CASSLIAGGTDTQYF
TRBV7-8	TRBD1	NA	TRBJ1-1	TGTGCCAGCAGCTTAGAGAGGGGGCCAGAAGCTTTCTTT	CASSLERGPEAFF
TRBV19	TRBD2	few	TRBJ2-7	TGTGCCAGTAGTACCCCGGGACTAGAGGCCCGGACCCACGAGCAGTACTTC	CASSTPGLEARTHEQYF
TRBV10-3	TRBD1	NA	TRBJ1-5	TGTGCCACCCAGGGGGCGAATAGCAATCAGCCCCAGCATTTT	CATQGANSNQPQHF
TRBV6-1	TRBD1	NA	TRBJ2-2	TGTGCCAGCAGTGGCCGGGACAGGGGCTTTACCGGGGAGCTGTTTTTT	CASSGRDRGFTGELFF